The rows below give T cell receptor beta chains drawn from one sample of a study of blood T cell dynamics during melanoma immunotherapy. Using immunoSEQ multiplex PCR, the repertoire was profiled, and TCRdb retains in-frame clones only, with some absent. This sample yields about 6,700 clones, of which around 80% are seen a single time; 36% belongs to the top ten. The material sequenced was blood, taken from a patient treated with checkpoint blockade. The receptors shown here come from a human donor with melanoma. Some clones in this sample may be carry-over from other donors' samples. Both conserved end residues are part of each CDR3. A D gene is named only where the DNA matches it firmly. Clone size is given for some rows only: seen once, a few or many times, or a class if the clone is expanded.

TRBV2	NA	TRBJ2-6	NA	CASSQGGDSGANVLTF	TGTGCCAGCTCCCAAGGGGGGGACTCTGGGGCCAACGTCCTGACTTTC
TRBV4-1	TRBD1	TRBJ2-5	NA	CASSRPGGNGWETQYF	TGCGCCAGCAGCCGACCAGGGGGAAATGGATGGGAGACCCAGTACTTC
TRBV11-2	NA	TRBJ1-1	NA	CASSSRHTEAFF	TGTGCCAGCAGCTCTAGACACACTGAAGCTTTCTTT
TRBV6-5	NA	TRBJ2-7	NA	CASSRSYEQYF	TGTGCCAGCAGCCGCTCCTACGAGCAGTACTTC
TRBV11-3	NA	TRBJ2-1	NA	CASSPDPSVPPFF	TGTGCCAGCAGCCCAGACCCTAGCGTTCCCCCCTTCTTC
TRBV11-1	NA	TRBJ2-1	NA	CASSSGLAEYNEQFF	TGTGCCAGCAGCTCAGGTCTAGCAGAGTACAATGAGCAGTTCTTC
TRBV19	NA	TRBJ1-5	few	CASSIGYSNQPQHF	TGTGCCAGTAGTATTGGCTATAGCAATCAGCCCCAGCATTTT
TRBV5-4	NA	TRBJ2-3	NA	CASSLSRADTQYF	TGTGCCAGCAGCTTGTCTAGAGCAGATACGCAGTATTTT
TRBV5-4	TRBD1	TRBJ2-3	NA	CASSPNRTGGITDTQYF	TGTGCCAGCAGCCCTAACCGGACAGGGGGCATTACAGATACGCAGTATTTT
TRBV2	TRBD2	TRBJ2-2	NA	CASLGLENTGELFF	TGTGCCAGTCTCGGACTAGAAAACACCGGGGAGCTGTTTTTT
TRBV19	NA	TRBJ1-2	NA	CASSIVDGGRDGYTF	TGTGCCAGTAGTATTGTAGATGGGGGACGGGATGGCTACACCTTC
TRBV30	NA	TRBJ1-1	NA	CAWSLGRTEAFF	TGTGCCTGGAGTTTAGGGAGGACTGAAGCTTTCTTT
TRBV6-5	TRBD1	TRBJ1-2	NA	CASSKGQGSLGYTF	TGTGCCAGCAGTAAGGGACAGGGTTCTCTTGGCTACACCTTC
TRBV11-3	NA	TRBJ2-1	NA	CASSWGTGYNEQFF	TGTGCCAGCAGCTGGGGGACTGGCTACAATGAGCAGTTCTTC
TRBV6-1	NA	TRBJ2-3	NA	CASSVGLTDTQYF	TGTGCCAGCAGTGTTGGCCTCACAGATACGCAGTATTTT
TRBV27	NA	TRBJ1-1	NA	CASSLGGNTEAFF	TGTGCCAGCAGTTTGGGCGGGAACACTGAAGCTTTCTTT
TRBV7-9	NA	TRBJ2-3	NA	CASSYTGQGDTQYF	TGTGCCAGCAGTTACACAGGGCAAGGGGATACGCAGTATTTT
TRBV7-2	NA	TRBJ1-2	NA	CASSFGLDGYTF	TGTGCCAGCAGCTTCGGTCTAGATGGCTACACCTTC
TRBV30	NA	TRBJ2-1	NA	CAWARQTNEQFF	TGTGCCTGGGCCAGACAAACCAATGAGCAGTTCTTC
TRBV2	NA	TRBJ2-5	NA	CANPDSRHQETQYF	TGTGCCAATCCCGACAGTAGGCACCAAGAGACCCAGTACTTC
TRBV27	NA	TRBJ2-6	NA	CASSPRSGANVLTF	TGTGCCAGCAGTCCCCGCTCTGGGGCCAACGTCCTGACTTTC
TRBV7-2	TRBD2	TRBJ2-7	NA	CASTPAGGYEQYF	TGTGCCAGCACCCCAGCGGGGGGCTACGAGCAGTACTTC
TRBV28	TRBD1	TRBJ1-1	NA	CASSPWTGGILSVVNTEAFF	TGTGCCAGCAGTCCGTGGACAGGGGGCATTCTTAGTGTGGTGAACACTGAAGCTTTCTTT
TRBV14	NA	TRBJ2-2	NA	CASSDVRNTGELFF	TGTGCCAGCAGCGATGTCAGGAACACCGGGGAGCTGTTTTTT
TRBV5-6	TRBD1	TRBJ2-2	NA	CASSFYRGPGELFF	TGTGCCAGCAGCTTCTACAGGGGACCCGGGGAGCTGTTTTTT
TRBV7-2	NA	TRBJ2-5	NA	CASSLVWTQETQYF	TGTGCCAGCAGCTTAGTGTGGACCCAAGAGACCCAGTACTTC
TRBV5-1	NA	TRBJ1-1	NA	CASSLEEPSPAFF	TGCGCCAGCAGCTTGGAAGAGCCCTCGCCAGCTTTCTTT
TRBV7-2	TRBD1	TRBJ1-1	NA	CASSSGQVGEAFF	TGTGCCAGCAGCTCTGGACAGGTCGGTGAAGCTTTCTTT
TRBV2	NA	TRBJ1-3	NA	CASSKNSGNTIYF	TGTGCCAGCAGCAAGAATTCGGGAAACACCATATATTTT
TRBV6-4	NA	TRBJ1-6	NA	CASSDSRLSPLHF	TGTGCCAGCAGTGACTCGAGATTGTCACCCCTCCACTTT
TRBV5-1	NA	TRBJ1-5	few	CASSLAGDQPQHF	TGTGCCAGCAGCTTGGCAGGGGATCAGCCCCAGCATTTT
TRBV5-6	NA	TRBJ2-7	NA	CASSLGFYSMGYEQYF	TGTGCCAGCAGCTTGGGTTTTTACAGTATGGGGTACGAGCAGTACTTC
TRBV20-1	NA	TRBJ1-2	NA	CSAGRGGGYTF	TGCAGTGCTGGAAGAGGGGGTGGCTACACCTTC
TRBV6-9	NA	TRBJ1-2	NA	CASSPKDSSNYGYTF	TGTGCCAGCAGCCCGAAGGACAGCAGTAACTATGGCTACACCTTC
TRBV28	TRBD1	TRBJ1-1	NA	CASRSTGVWIKGAFF	TGTGCCAGCAGGTCCACAGGGGTATGGATAAAAGGGGCTTTCTTT
TRBV2	NA	TRBJ2-1	NA	CASSEWGGATYNEQFF	TGTGCCAGCAGTGAATGGGGGGGGGCCACCTACAATGAGCAGTTCTTC
TRBV7-3	NA	TRBJ2-7	NA	CASRDRTTNSYEQYF	TGTGCCAGCAGGGATAGGACTACCAATTCCTACGAGCAGTACTTC
TRBV9	NA	TRBJ2-3	NA	CASSVTADTDTQYF	TGTGCCAGCAGCGTAACCGCGGACACAGATACGCAGTATTTT
TRBV27	NA	TRBJ1-2	NA	CASRGRGGDYGYTF	TGTGCCAGCAGGGGGAGGGGGGGCGACTATGGCTACACCTTC
TRBV2	NA	TRBJ1-3	NA	CASSLGAPPGNTIYF	TGTGCCAGCAGTCTGGGTGCGCCTCCTGGAAACACCATATATTTT
TRBV21-1	NA	TRBJ2-2	once	CASTVRASSGELFF	TGTGCCAGCACTGTGCGGGCGTCGTCCGGGGAGCTGTTTTTT
TRBV6-5	NA	TRBJ1-5	NA	CATRGSLNQPQHF	TGTGCCACCAGGGGCAGTTTAAATCAGCCCCAGCATTTT
TRBV6-1	TRBD1	TRBJ1-5	NA	CASSGGTGRQPQHF	TGTGCCAGCAGTGGCGGGACAGGGCGTCAGCCCCAGCATTTT
TRBV18	NA	TRBJ1-2	NA	CASSFRGGGYTF	TGTGCCAGCTCATTCAGGGGAGGTGGCTACACCTTC
TRBV6-1	TRBD1	TRBJ2-7	NA	CASKGQSVYEQYF	TGTGCCAGCAAGGGACAGTCCGTTTACGAGCAGTACTTC
TRBV5-1	NA	TRBJ2-7	NA	CASSLGHLDSYEQYF	TGCGCCAGCAGCTTGGGACACCTCGACTCCTACGAGCAGTACTTC